This T cell receptor (beta chain) originates from a study of cytomegalovirus exposure and HLA in healthy donors. General study findings and limits: The records held CMV serostatus as the only immune exposure information. Other equally common chains were less clonally expanded than HLA-associated TCR beta chains, a later analysis showed.

Each of the donors was a healthy bone marrow donor. The CDR3 has 18 amino acids. V dropped 4 bases and J dropped 0 bases, with 19 bases sitting between them. Per germline, CDR1 ENHRY and CDR2 SYGVKD. PCR was performed using 60 Vbeta and 13 Jbeta primers. Assay used: immunoSEQ multiplex PCR; TCRdb lists only in-frame clones, some missing. The data hold approximately 150,000 clones, with around 9.6% observed a single time. A word on this clone: What it binds is unknown.

The sample was PBMCs. The chain combines TRBV10-3 with TRBJ1-3; no definite D call. The clonotype comes from a male donor in good health and CMV-seronegative. DNA of the CDR3: TGTGCCATCAGTGGTCAGGCCTCCCCAGCTCTCTCTGGAAACACCATATATTTT. Amino acids: CAISGQASPALSGNTIYF.